This T cell receptor (beta chain) is from a study of cytomegalovirus exposure and HLA in healthy donors. Study context: Across 350 to 400 genotyped donors, about 86% landed in the Caucasian-associated ancestry cluster.

PCR employed 60 Vbeta and 13 Jbeta primers. In the authors' methods: An analysis performed later counted 72 million or so unique TCR beta chains (around 9.9 million of them shared). Sequencing was performed with immunoSEQ multiplex PCR; in TCRdb, only in-frame clones are kept and a portion is missing. D and trimming were read from the DNA, whereas the V and J calls and clone size are those reported in that table. The sample has about 89,000 clones, about 80% seen once. In nominal health when sampled, donors likely had unrecorded immune exposures nonetheless. The CDR3 consists of 18 residues. J lost 8 bases, V lost 5 bases, and 19 bases had no gene match. The germline V gene encodes CDR1 MDHEN and CDR2 SYDVKM.

The chain combines TRBV28 with TRBJ2-1, with 9 bases identical to TRBD2. This TCR came from a female donor in good health and CMV-seropositive. Sequenced: PBMCs. CDR3 protein: CASSPVGGRGGLMDEQFF. As DNA, the CDR3 is TGTGCCAGCAGTCCCGTCGGGGGGCGGGGGGGCCTGATGGATGAGCAGTTCTTC.